The 18 T cell receptor beta chains given below trace back to one sample, sequenced in a study of control samples from healthy donors and cancer patients. Profiling relied on immunoSEQ multiplex PCR, and the TCRdb table lists in-frame clones only, not all of them. The sample has some 120,000 clones, roughly 90% seen once. The sample taken for sequencing was blood. These receptors originate from a man between 45 and 60 years old in good health.

This clone appeared a few times. This chain connects TRBV19 to TRBJ1-5; possible D gene TRBD1, 6 bases. The CDR3 runs 14 residues. Deletions cut 8 bases from V and 4 bases from J, with 15 bases between. Per germline, CDR1 LNHDA and CDR2 SQIVND (reference sequence). CDR3 in DNA: TGTGCCAGTCGACTCAGGGGAACAAATCAGCCCCAGCATTTT. It codes for CASRLRGTNQPQHF. Based on the CDR3 plus reference TRBV19 and TRBJ1-5, the full variable domain is DGGITQSPKYLFRKEGQNVTLSCEQNLNHDAMYWYRQDPGQGLRLIYYSQIVNDFQKGDIAEGYSVSREKKESFPLTVTSAQKNPTAFYLCASRLRGTNQPQHFGDGTRLSIL.

The chain recombines TRBV4-3 with TRBJ2-7; 7 bases fit TRBD1. From germline, CDR1 is LGHNA and CDR2 YSLEER. The CDR3 runs to 14 residues. Germline trimming cut 2 bases from V and 4 bases from J; bases unmatched to any gene: 5. CDR3 residues: CASSQSPGQYEQYF. The CDR3 DNA follows: TGCGCCAGCAGCCAATCCCCGGGACAGTACGAGCAGTACTTC.

The chain couples TRBV4-1 to TRBJ1-5; no reliable D call. Per the germline V gene, CDR1 is MGHRA and CDR2 is YSYEKL. The V gene lost 2 bases and the J gene lost 0 bases, with 17 bases spanning the gap. The CDR3 runs to 18 residues. CDR3 in DNA: TGCGCCAGCAGCCAAAGAGCCCCCAGCGAGTCTAGCAATCAGCCCCAGCATTTT. Translating it yields CASSQRAPSESSNQPQHF.

The V and J genes are TRBV6-5 and TRBJ2-2; D possibly matches TRBD1 or TRBD2 (5 bases each). In germline, CDR1 is MNHEY, CDR2 SVGAGI. The CDR3 is made up of 14 amino acids. Deletions cut 3 bases from V and 4 bases from J, with 9 bases between. CDR3 coding DNA: TGTGCCAGCAGTTATGGGACGGTCACCGGGGAGCTGTTTTTT. Protein product: CASSYGTVTGELFF.

This clone was found a few times. The chain joins TRBV7-2 to TRBJ2-1, with D unresolved. V lost 4 bases and J lost 4, with 8 bases in between. This CDR3 contains 13 residues. CDR1 SGHTA and CDR2 FQGNSA come from the germline V gene. As DNA, the CDR3 is TGTGCCAGCAGCTCACAAGGTTACAATGAGCAGTTCTTC. This codes for CASSSQGYNEQFF.

This rearrangement joins TRBV5-1 to TRBJ2-1; tentative D call: TRBD1 (5 bases). The length of the CDR3 is 14 residues. Germline V lookup: CDR1 SGHRS, CDR2 YFSETQ. V was shortened by 0 bases and J by 7 bases, with 11 bases between the two germline ends. The DNA of the CDR3 is TGCGCCAGCAGCTTGGGGGGCAGACCAAATGAGCAGTTCTTC. This sequence encodes CASSLGGRPNEQFF.

The CDR3 reads CASSPLRGSYNEQFF. CDR3 nucleotide sequence: TGTGCCAGCTCACCACTCAGGGGATCATACAATGAGCAGTTCTTC. The chain links TRBV18 to TRBJ2-1; D is possibly TRBD1 (6 bases). This CDR3 has 15 amino acids. Germline V gene sequence: CDR1 KGHSH, CDR2 LQKENI. V was cut by 1 base and J by 4 bases, with 11 bases left in between.

This clone was seen only a few times. The chain couples TRBV5-6 to TRBJ2-5; tentatively, D is TRBD2 (6 bases). V lost 2 bases to trimming and J lost 2 bases, with 10 bases between them. The germline V gene encodes CDR1 SGHDT and CDR2 YYEEEE. This CDR3 is built from 14 residues. In nucleotides, the CDR3 is TGTGCCAGCAGCTTTCAAGGGACTCAAGAGACCCAGTACTTC. It codes for CASSFQGTQETQYF.

This clone was seen only once. The chain recombines TRBV15 with TRBJ2-1; the match to TRBD2 covers 7 bases. In germline, CDR1 is LNHNV, CDR2 YYDKDF (reference sequence). The CDR3 runs 14 residues. J lost 5 bases, V lost 7 bases, and 8 bases had no gene match. CDR3 region: CATNRRAGDNEQFF. CDR3 in DNA: TGTGCCACCAACCGGCGGGCGGGGGACAATGAGCAGTTCTTC.

The chain carries TRBV12-5 and TRBJ2-7; D is perhaps TRBD2 (6 bases). Germline V gene lookup returns CDR1 LGHNT and CDR2 FRNRAP. Trimming left V 4 bases short and J 3 bases short, with 7 bases between. This CDR3 spans 12 amino acids. CDR3: CASGWGGYEQYF. For the CDR3, the DNA is TGTGCTAGTGGTTGGGGAGGCTACGAGCAGTACTTC. The complete variable domain, with remaining parts taken from reference TRBV12-5 and TRBJ2-7, reads DARVTQTPRHKVTEMGQEVTMRCQPILGHNTVFWYRQTMMQGLELLAYFRNRAPLDDSGMPKDRFSAEMPDATLATLKIQPSEPRDSAVYFCASGWGGYEQYFGPGTRLTVT.

The chain combines TRBV6-5 with TRBJ1-6; a possible D gene is TRBD1 (5 bases). This CDR3 region has 15 residues. The V end lost 2 bases, the J end lost 2 bases, and 7 bases lay between the germline ends. Germline V gene data show CDR1 as MNHEY and CDR2 as SVGAGI. CDR3 nucleotides: TGTGCCAGCAGTTACGAGACAGCCTATAATTCACCCCTCCACTTT. Translation: CASSYETAYNSPLHF.

The chain joins TRBV7-6 to TRBJ1-1, with 9 bases fitting TRBD1. CDR3 size: 15 residues. CDR1 is SGHVS and CDR2 is FNYEAQ in the germline V gene. V was clipped by 5 bases and J by 0 bases; unmatched bases: 4. For the CDR3, the DNA is TGTGCCAGCAGCGAGGACAGGGGACTGAACACTGAAGCTTTCTTT. This gives the protein CASSEDRGLNTEAFF.

The chain has TRBV6-2 or TRBV6-3 and TRBJ1-1, with 8 positions matching TRBD1. V lost 5 bases and J lost 1; bases outside the gene matches: 9. This CDR3 has 16 residues. The germline CDR1 and CDR2 sequences are MNHEY and SVGEGT. CDR3 amino acids: CASSTRDRNWNTEAFF. The DNA of the CDR3 is TGTGCCAGCAGTACCCGGGACAGGAATTGGAACACTGAAGCTTTCTTT.

The chain uses TRBV9 and TRBJ2-5; no reliable D call. V gave up 3 bases and J gave up 1 base, with 7 bases separating them. Germline CDR1 reads SGDLS; CDR2 reads YYNGEE. The CDR3 runs to 13 residues. Written as DNA, the CDR3 is TGTGCCAGCAGCGGCCCCCTCCAAGAGACCCAGTACTTC. Residues: CASSGPLQETQYF.

This chain joins TRBV2 and TRBJ1-5; the D gene is possibly TRBD1 (5 bases). The CDR3 covers 15 residues. Germline V gene lookup returns CDR1 SNHLY and CDR2 FYNNEI. Trimming shortened V by 6 bases and J by 1 base, and 13 bases separated the two germline ends. CDR3 amino acids: CASRTQGGSNQPQHF. The CDR3, as DNA: TGTGCCAGCAGGACGCAGGGTGGAAGCAATCAGCCCCAGCATTTT.

The chain uses TRBV19 and TRBJ1-1, with TRBD1 identical over 10 bases. Trimming at V came to 5 bases and at J to 0 bases, leaving 6 bases not matched to a gene. CDR1 is LNHDA and CDR2 is SQIVND in the germline V gene (reference sequence). This CDR3 is built from 16 residues. Here the CDR3 reads CASSSDRGRMNTEAFF. In DNA form, the CDR3 reads TGTGCCAGTAGTTCAGACAGGGGGCGGATGAACACTGAAGCTTTCTTT.

The chain uses TRBV27 and TRBJ1-4, with D perhaps matching TRBD1 (5 bases). Trimming pared 5 bases from V and 3 bases from J, leaving 10 bases between. Germline V CDR1 and CDR2: MNHEY, SMNVEV (reference sequence). The CDR3 sequence is 14 residues long. The CDR3 DNA follows: TGTGCCAGCAGTCAGGGCCGGGCTAATGAAAAACTGTTTTTT. Encoded protein: CASSQGRANEKLFF.

V and J are TRBV9 and TRBJ2-5; D uncertain. CDR3 size: 13 residues. Germline CDR1 SGDLS, CDR2 YYNGEE. V was clipped by 2 bases and J by 2 bases, with 7 bases between them. The CDR3 region is CASSVAVQETQYF. The CDR3 DNA reads TGTGCCAGCAGCGTGGCGGTACAAGAGACCCAGTACTTC.